The clone carrying this T cell receptor beta chain was counted a few times. Its antigen is not identified. These data are taken from a study of T cells after yellow fever vaccination. One entry per CDR3 protein results from TCRdb running MiXCR on the 5' RACE reads. Of about 360,000 distinct CDR3 sequences in the sample, 6.2% were seen once. Study-level results: It was a weaker secondary response, yet one that peaked faster, at day 5 versus 15.

The CDR3 consists of 15 residues. CDR1 is SEHNR, CDR2 FQNEAQ, per germline (reference sequence). Trimming cost V 6 bases and J 4 bases; bases outside gene matches: 7. This chain joins TRBV7-9 and TRBJ2-2; 8 positions match TRBD1. The TCR originated in a man aged 30-40 years who received the YFV17D yellow fever vaccine. This specimen was PBMCs, taken 5 days after the yellow fever booster vaccination. The CDR3 spells CASRSTQGATGELFF. In nucleotides, the CDR3 is TGTGCCAGCAGATCGACGCAGGGGGCCACCGGGGAGCTGTTTTTT.